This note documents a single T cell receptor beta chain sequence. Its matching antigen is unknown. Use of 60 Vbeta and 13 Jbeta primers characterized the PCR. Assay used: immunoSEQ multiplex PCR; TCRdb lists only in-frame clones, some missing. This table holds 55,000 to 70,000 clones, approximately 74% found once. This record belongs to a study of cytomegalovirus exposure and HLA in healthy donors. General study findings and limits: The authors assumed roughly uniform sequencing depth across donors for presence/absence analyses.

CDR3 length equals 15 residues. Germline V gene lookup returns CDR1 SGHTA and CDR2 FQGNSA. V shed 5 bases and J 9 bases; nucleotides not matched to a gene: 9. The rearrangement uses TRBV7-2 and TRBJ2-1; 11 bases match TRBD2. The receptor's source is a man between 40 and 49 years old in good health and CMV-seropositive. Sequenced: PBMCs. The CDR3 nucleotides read TGTGCCAGCAGCCCCGTTAGCGGGAGGGCCAGTGAGCAGTTCTTC. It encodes CASSPVSGRASEQFF.